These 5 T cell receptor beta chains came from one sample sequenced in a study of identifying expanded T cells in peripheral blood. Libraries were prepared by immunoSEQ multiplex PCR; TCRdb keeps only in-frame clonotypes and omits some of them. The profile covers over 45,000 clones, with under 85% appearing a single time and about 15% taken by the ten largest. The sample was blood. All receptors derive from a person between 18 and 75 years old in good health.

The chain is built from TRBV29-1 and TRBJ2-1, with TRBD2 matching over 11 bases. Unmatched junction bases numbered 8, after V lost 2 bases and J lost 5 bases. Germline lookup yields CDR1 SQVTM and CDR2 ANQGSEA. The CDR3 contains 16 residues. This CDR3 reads CSVEILAGALHNEQFF. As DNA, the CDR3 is TGCAGCGTTGAAATACTAGCGGGAGCACTCCACAATGAGCAGTTCTTC.

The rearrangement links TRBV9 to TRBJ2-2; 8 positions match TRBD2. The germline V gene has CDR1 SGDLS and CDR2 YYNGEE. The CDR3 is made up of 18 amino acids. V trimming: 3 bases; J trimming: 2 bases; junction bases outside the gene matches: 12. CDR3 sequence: CASSGSGLEVINTGELFF. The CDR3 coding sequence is TGTGCCAGCAGCGGCTCGGGACTAGAGGTGATAAACACCGGGGAGCTGTTTTTT.

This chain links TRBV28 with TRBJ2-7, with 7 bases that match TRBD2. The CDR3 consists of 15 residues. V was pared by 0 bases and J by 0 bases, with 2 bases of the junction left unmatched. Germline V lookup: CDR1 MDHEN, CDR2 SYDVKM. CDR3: CASSLWGTNSYEQYF. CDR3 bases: TGTGCCAGCAGTTTATGGGGGACTAACTCCTACGAGCAGTACTTC.

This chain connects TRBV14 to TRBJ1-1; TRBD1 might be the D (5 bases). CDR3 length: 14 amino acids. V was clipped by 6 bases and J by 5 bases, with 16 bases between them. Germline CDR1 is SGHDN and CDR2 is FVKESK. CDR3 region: CASSRVGQGTEAFF. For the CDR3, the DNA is TGTGCCAGCAGTCGCGTAGGGCAGGGTACTGAAGCTTTCTTT.

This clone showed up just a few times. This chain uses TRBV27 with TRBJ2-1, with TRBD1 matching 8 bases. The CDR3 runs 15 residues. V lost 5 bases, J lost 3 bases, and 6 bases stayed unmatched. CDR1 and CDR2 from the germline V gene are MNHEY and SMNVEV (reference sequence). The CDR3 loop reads CASSPRQGFYNEQFF. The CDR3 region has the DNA TGTGCCAGCAGTCCAAGACAGGGGTTCTACAATGAGCAGTTCTTC.